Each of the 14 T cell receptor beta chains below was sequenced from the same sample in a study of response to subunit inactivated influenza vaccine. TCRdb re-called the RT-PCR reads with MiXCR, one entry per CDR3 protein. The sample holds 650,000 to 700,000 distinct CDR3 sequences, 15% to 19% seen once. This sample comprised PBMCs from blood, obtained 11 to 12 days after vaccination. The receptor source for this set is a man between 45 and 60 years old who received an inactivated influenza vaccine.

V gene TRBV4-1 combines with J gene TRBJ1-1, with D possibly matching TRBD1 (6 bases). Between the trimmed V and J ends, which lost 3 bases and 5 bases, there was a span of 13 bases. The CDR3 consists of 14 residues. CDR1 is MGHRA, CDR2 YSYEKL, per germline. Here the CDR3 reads CASSQTIRGTEAFF. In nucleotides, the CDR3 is TGCGCCAGCAGCCAGACAATCAGGGGAACTGAAGCTTTCTTT.

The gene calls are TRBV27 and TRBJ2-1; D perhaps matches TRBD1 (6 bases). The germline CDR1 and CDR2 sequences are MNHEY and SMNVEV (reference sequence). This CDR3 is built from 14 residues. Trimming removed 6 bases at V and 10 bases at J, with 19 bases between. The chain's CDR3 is CASSLRGTPGEQFF. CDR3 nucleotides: TGTGCCAGCAGCTTAAGGGGGACCCCTGGCGAGCAGTTCTTC.

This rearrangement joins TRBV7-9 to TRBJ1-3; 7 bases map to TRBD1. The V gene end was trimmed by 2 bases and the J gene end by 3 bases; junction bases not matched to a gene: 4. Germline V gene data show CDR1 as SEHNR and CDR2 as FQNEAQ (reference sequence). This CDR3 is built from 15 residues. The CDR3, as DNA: TGTGCCAGCAGCTTAACAGGGGCAGTTGGAAACACCATATATTTT. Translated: CASSLTGAVGNTIYF.

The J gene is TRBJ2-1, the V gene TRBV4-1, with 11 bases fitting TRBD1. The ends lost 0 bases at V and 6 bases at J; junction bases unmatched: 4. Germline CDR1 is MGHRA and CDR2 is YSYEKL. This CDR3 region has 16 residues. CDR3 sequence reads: CASSQDGTGGVNEQFF. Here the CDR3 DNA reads TGCGCCAGCAGCCAAGACGGGACAGGGGGAGTCAATGAGCAGTTCTTC.

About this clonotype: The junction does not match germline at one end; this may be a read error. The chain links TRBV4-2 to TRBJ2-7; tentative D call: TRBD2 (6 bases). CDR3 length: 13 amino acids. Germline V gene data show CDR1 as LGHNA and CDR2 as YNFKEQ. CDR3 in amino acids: CASTQNRGGEQYF. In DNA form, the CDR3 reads TGTGCCAGCACCCAAAATAGGGGAGGCGAGCAGTACTTC.

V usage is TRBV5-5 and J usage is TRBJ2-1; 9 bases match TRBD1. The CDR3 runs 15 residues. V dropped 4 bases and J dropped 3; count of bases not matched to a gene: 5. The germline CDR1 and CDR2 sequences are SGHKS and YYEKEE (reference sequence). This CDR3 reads CASSHRGQLYNEQFF. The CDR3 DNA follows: TGTGCCAGCAGCCACAGGGGGCAACTCTACAATGAGCAGTTCTTC.

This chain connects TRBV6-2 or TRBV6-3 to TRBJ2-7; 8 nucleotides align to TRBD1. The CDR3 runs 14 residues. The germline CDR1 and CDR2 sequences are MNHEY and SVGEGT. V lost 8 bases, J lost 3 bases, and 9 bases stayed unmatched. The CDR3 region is CASGDRSGLYEQYF. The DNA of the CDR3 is TGTGCCAGCGGGGACAGGTCCGGGCTCTACGAGCAGTACTTC.

The CDR3, as DNA: TGTGCCAGCAGCTCGGACCGGGACAGACTCTCCTATGGCTACACCTTC. This encodes CASSSDRDRLSYGYTF. The V and J genes are TRBV7-6 and TRBJ1-2, with 7 positions matching TRBD1. Germline V gene lookup returns CDR1 SGHVS and CDR2 FNYEAQ. J gave up 4 bases and V 4 bases, and 12 bases lay outside the gene matches. The CDR3 has 16 amino acids.

This chain's CDR3 is CASAERVGENTEAFF. Here the CDR3 DNA reads TGCGCCAGCGCGGAAAGGGTCGGAGAGAACACTGAAGCTTTCTTT. This chain uses TRBV5-1 with TRBJ1-1; D remains unclear. The V and J ends lost 7 bases and 1 base respectively, with 17 bases between them. Per germline, CDR1 SGHRS and CDR2 YFSETQ. The CDR3 spans 15 residues. The full variable domain, its missing parts supplied by reference TRBV5-1 and TRBJ1-1, is KAGVTQTPRYLIKTRGQQVTLSCSPISGHRSVSWYQQTPGQGLQFLFEYFSETQRNKGNFPGRFSGRQFSNSRSEMNVSTLELGDSALYLCASAERVGENTEAFFGQGTRLTVV.

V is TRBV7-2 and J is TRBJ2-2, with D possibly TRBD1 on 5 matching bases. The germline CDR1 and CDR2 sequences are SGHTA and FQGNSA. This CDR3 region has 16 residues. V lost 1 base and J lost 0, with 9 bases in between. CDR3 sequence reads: CASSLEPTANTGELFF. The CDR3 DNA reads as TGTGCCAGCAGCTTAGAGCCGACAGCGAACACCGGGGAGCTGTTTTTT.

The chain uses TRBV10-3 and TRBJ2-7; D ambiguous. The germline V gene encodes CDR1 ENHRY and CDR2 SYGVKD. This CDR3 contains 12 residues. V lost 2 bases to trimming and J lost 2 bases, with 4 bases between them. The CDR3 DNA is TGTGCCATCAGTGAGGCCACCTACGAGCAGTACTTC. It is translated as CAISEATYEQYF.

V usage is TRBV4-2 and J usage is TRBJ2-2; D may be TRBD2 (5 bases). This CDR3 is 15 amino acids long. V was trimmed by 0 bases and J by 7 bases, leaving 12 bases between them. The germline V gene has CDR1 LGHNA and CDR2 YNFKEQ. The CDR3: CASSQDGRGHGELFF. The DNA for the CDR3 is TGTGCCAGCAGCCAAGACGGCAGAGGGCACGGGGAGCTGTTTTTT.

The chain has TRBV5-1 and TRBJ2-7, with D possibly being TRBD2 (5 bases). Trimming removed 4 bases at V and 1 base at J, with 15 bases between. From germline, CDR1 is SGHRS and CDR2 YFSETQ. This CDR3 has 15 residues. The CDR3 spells CASSLNGPGSYEQYF. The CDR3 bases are TGCGCCAGCAGCCTCAACGGACCGGGATCCTACGAGCAGTACTTC.

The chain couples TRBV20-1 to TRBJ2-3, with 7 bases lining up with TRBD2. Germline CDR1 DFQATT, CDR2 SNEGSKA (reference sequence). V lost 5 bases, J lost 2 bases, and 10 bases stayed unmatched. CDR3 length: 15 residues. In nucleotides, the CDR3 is TGCAGTGCTTCTTTATCCGGGACTACCACAGATACGCAGTATTTT. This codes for CSASLSGTTTDTQYF.